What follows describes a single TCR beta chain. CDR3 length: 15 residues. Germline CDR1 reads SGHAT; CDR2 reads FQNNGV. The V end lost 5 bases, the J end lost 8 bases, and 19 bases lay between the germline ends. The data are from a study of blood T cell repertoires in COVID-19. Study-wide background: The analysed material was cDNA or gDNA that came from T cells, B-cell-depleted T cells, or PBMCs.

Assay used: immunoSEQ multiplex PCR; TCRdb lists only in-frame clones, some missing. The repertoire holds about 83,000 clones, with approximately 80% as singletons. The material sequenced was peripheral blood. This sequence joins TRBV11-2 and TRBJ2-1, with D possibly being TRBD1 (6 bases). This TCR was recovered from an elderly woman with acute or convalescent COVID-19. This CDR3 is CASSTQGGIFDEQFF. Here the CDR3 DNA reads TGTGCCAGCAGCACACAGGGTGGCATCTTCGATGAGCAGTTCTTC.